This is a list of T cell receptor beta chains from one sample in a study of metastatic and nonmetastatic thyroid tumors. TCRdb called clones again from the PCR reads with MiXCR. The data show roughly 18,000 clones, approximately 28% seen once. The sequencing sample was made of tumor tissue. Source of these receptors: a male donor with papillary thyroid cancer or a benign thyroid nodule (not recorded which). Some clones in this sample may be carry-over from other donors' samples. The CDR3 runs from the conserved cysteine through the conserved F or W. A D gene is named only where the DNA matches it firmly. Rows may omit the clone size; those that give it use once, few, many or a size class.

D gene	V gene	J gene	clone size	CDR3 protein	CDR3 DNA
NA	TRBV6-1	TRBJ2-7	medium-sized	CASSDPPFADYEQYF	TGTGCCAGCAGCGACCCCCCCTTTGCCGACTACGAGCAGTACTTC
NA	TRBV14	TRBJ1-1	many	CASRVRGGTEAFF	TGTGCCAGCAGAGTTAGGGGTGGCACTGAAGCTTTCTTT
TRBD1	TRBV7-2	TRBJ2-5	many	CASSLGTGGETQYF	TGTGCCAGCAGCTTAGGGACAGGGGGAGAGACCCAGTACTTC
NA	TRBV20-1	TRBJ2-3	NA	CSATPERRDTQYF	TGCAGTGCTACCCCGGAACGGCGGGATACGCAGTATTTT
TRBD1	TRBV5-1	TRBJ1-2	NA	CASSRDRVNYGYTF	TGCGCCAGCAGCCGGGACAGGGTAAACTATGGCTACACCTTC
TRBD1	TRBV12-3/TRBV12-4	TRBJ1-4	many	CASIDGQGNEKLFF	TGTGCCAGCATCGACGGACAGGGTAATGAAAAACTGTTTTTT
NA	TRBV5-1	TRBJ1-2	medium-sized	CASSPGFTNYGYTF	TGCGCCAGCAGTCCAGGGTTTACTAACTATGGCTACACCTTC
NA	TRBV12-3/TRBV12-4	TRBJ2-3	medium-sized	CASSLGSLATTDTQYF	TGTGCCAGCAGTTTAGGATCCCTGGCGACCACAGATACGCAGTATTTT
NA	TRBV7-2	TRBJ2-7	medium-sized	CASSLYSHNYEQYF	TGTGCCAGCAGCTTATATTCTCATAACTACGAGCAGTACTTC
TRBD1	TRBV4-1	TRBJ2-5	NA	CASSQEVTGGWETQYF	TGCGCCAGCAGCCAAGAAGTAACAGGGGGCTGGGAGACCCAGTACTTC
TRBD2	TRBV6-4	TRBJ2-2	few	CASRTSVGDTGELFF	TGTGCCAGCAGGACTAGCGTGGGGGACACCGGGGAGCTGTTTTTT
NA	TRBV20-1	TRBJ1-1	many	CSASRVQGPMNTEAFF	TGCAGTGCTAGTAGAGTGCAGGGCCCTATGAACACTGAAGCTTTCTTT
NA	TRBV20-1	TRBJ1-4	many	CSARREFSYGEKLFF	TGCAGTGCGAGGCGGGAGTTTTCCTATGGTGAAAAACTGTTTTTT
NA	TRBV24-1	TRBJ2-7	few	CATTDSGSRSYEQYF	TGTGCCACCACAGATAGCGGTAGCCGATCCTACGAGCAGTACTTC
TRBD2	TRBV25-1	TRBJ2-5	many	CASSVRGGQETQYF	TGTGCCAGCAGTGTTCGGGGGGGACAAGAGACCCAGTACTTC
NA	TRBV2	TRBJ1-2	many	CASSEESWAGEDGYTF	TGTGCCAGCAGTGAAGAGTCTTGGGCAGGGGAGGATGGCTACACCTTC
NA	TRBV13	TRBJ2-7	many	CASSATSWGNPYEQYF	TGTGCCAGCAGCGCCACCTCCTGGGGGAATCCCTACGAGCAGTACTTC
NA	TRBV7-6	TRBJ2-7	many	CASSFSRYDEQYF	TGTGCCAGCAGCTTCTCCCGGTACGACGAGCAGTACTTC
NA	TRBV6-6	TRBJ2-7	NA	CASSYSGLRPHEQYF	TGTGCCAGCAGTTACTCTGGGCTTAGACCCCACGAGCAGTACTTC
NA	TRBV6-1	TRBJ2-7	medium-sized	CASSSGPRREQYF	TGTGCCAGCAGTTCCGGGCCCCGTAGAGAGCAGTACTTC
NA	TRBV30	TRBJ1-2	large	CAWRVRGARGYGYTF	TGTGCCTGGAGGGTCCGGGGGGCGCGCGGCTATGGCTACACCTTC
NA	TRBV28	TRBJ1-2	many	CASSSGTLDYGYTF	TGTGCCAGCAGTTCCGGGACACTAGACTATGGCTACACCTTC
TRBD1	TRBV18	TRBJ1-6	many	CASSPPSTGGRNSPLHF	TGTGCCAGCTCACCACCTTCGACAGGGGGCCGTAATTCACCCCTCCACTTT
TRBD1	TRBV12-3/TRBV12-4	TRBJ1-1	NA	CASSPRGGNTEAFF	TGTGCCAGCTCCCCCAGGGGGGGAAACACTGAAGCTTTCTTT
NA	TRBV19	TRBJ1-2	NA	CASRTGNYGYTF	TGTGCCAGTAGGACGGGAAACTATGGCTACACCTTC
TRBD1	TRBV7-3	TRBJ2-7	NA	CASSPDRGPYEQYF	TGTGCCAGCAGCCCAGACAGGGGGCCCTACGAGCAGTACTTC
NA	TRBV27	TRBJ1-3	many	CASSATGVRGNTIYF	TGTGCCAGCAGTGCTACGGGAGTGCGCGGAAACACCATATATTTT
NA	TRBV5-1	TRBJ2-2	NA	CASSLNTGEFGELFF	TGCGCCAGCAGCCTTAACACCGGGGAGTTCGGGGAGCTGTTTTTT
TRBD2	TRBV7-2	TRBJ2-2	medium-sized	CASSQKAGGTTGELFF	TGTGCCAGCAGCCAGAAAGCGGGAGGGACGACCGGGGAGCTGTTTTTT
TRBD1	TRBV5-8	TRBJ1-4	once	CASSLGGETNEKLFF	TGTGCCAGCAGCCTAGGGGGCGAAACTAATGAAAAACTGTTTTTT
NA	TRBV20-1	TRBJ1-2	NA	CSASMTMGNYGYTF	TGCAGTGCTAGTATGACGATGGGGAACTATGGCTACACCTTC
NA	TRBV6-1	TRBJ2-7	NA	CASSEVGGSSYEQYF	TGTGCCAGCAGTGAAGTCGGGGGAAGCTCCTACGAGCAGTACTTC
NA	TRBV9	TRBJ2-2	NA	CASSVDESPGELFF	TGTGCCAGCAGCGTAGATGAGAGCCCCGGGGAGCTGTTTTTT